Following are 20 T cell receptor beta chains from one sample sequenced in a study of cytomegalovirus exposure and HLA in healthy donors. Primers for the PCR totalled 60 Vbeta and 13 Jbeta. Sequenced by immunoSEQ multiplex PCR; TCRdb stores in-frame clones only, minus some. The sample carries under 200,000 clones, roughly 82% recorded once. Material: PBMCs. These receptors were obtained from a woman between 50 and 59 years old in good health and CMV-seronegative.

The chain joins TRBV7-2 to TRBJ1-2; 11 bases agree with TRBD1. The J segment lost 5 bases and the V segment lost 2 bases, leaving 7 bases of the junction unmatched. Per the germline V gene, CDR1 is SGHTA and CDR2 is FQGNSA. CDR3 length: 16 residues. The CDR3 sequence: CASSLRWGQGEYGYTF. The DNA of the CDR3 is TGTGCCAGCAGCTTACGGTGGGGACAGGGGGAATATGGCTACACCTTC.

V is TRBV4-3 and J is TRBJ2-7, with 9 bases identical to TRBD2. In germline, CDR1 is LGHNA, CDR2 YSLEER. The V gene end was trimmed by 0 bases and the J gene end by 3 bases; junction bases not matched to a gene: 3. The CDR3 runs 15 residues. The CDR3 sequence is CASSQESSGVYEQYF. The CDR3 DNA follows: TGCGCCAGCAGCCAAGAATCTAGCGGGGTCTACGAGCAGTACTTC.

In DNA, the CDR3 is TGTGCCAGCAGTCCGACCGGGACAGTCCAAAACATTCAGTACTTC. Protein: CASSPTGTVQNIQYF. This sequence joins TRBV27 and TRBJ2-4, with 7 nucleotides matching TRBD1. CDR1 is MNHEY and CDR2 is SMNVEV in the germline V gene (reference sequence). V lost 5 bases and J lost 5; bases outside the gene matches: 9. The CDR3 has 15 residues.

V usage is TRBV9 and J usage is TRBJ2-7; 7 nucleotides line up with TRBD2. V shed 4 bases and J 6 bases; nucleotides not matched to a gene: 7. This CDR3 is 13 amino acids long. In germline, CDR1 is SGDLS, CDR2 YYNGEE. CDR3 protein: CASSYGLGGEQYF. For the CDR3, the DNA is TGTGCCAGCAGCTATGGACTAGGAGGCGAGCAGTACTTC.

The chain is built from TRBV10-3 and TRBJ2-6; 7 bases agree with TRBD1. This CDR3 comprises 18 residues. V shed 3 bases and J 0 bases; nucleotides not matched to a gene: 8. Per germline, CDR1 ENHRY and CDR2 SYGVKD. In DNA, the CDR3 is TGTGCCATCAGTGAATGGGACAGTCAGACCTCTGGGGCCAACGTCCTGACTTTC. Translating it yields CAISEWDSQTSGANVLTF.

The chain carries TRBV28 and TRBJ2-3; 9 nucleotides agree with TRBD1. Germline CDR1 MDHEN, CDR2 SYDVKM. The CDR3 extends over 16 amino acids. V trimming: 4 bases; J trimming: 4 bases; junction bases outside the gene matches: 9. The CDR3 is CASSSQGAALADTQYF. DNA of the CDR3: TGTGCCAGCAGTTCACAGGGGGCAGCTTTGGCAGATACGCAGTATTTT. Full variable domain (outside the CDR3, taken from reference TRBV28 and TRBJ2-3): DVKVTQSSRYLVKRTGEKVFLECVQDMDHENMFWYRQDPGLGLRLIYFSYDVKMKEKGDIPEGYSVSREKKERFSLILESASTNQTSMYLCASSSQGAALADTQYFGPGTRLTVL.

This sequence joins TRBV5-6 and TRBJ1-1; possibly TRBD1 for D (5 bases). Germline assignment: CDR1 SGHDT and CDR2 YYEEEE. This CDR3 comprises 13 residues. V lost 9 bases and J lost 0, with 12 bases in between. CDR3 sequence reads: CATMGQLNTEAFF. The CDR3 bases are TGTGCCACCATGGGGCAGCTGAACACTGAAGCTTTCTTT.

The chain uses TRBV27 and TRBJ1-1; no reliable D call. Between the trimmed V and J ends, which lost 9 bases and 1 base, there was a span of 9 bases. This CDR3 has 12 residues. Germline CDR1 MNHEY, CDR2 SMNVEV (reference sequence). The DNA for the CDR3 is TGTGCCAGGGTCCTCAGGAACACTGAAGCTTTCTTT. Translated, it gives CARVLRNTEAFF.

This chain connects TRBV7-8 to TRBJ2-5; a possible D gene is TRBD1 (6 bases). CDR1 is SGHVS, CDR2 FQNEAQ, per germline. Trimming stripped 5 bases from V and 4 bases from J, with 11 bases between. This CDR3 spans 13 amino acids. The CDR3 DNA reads TGTGCCAGCAGCCCCAGGGGCGGAGAGACCCAGTACTTC. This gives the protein CASSPRGGETQYF. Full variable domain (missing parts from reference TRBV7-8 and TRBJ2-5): GAGVSQSPRYKVAKRGQDVALRCDPISGHVSLFWYQQALGQGPEFLTYFQNEAQLDKSGLPSDRFFAERPEGSVSTLKIQRTQQEDSAVYLCASSPRGGETQYFGPGTRLLVL.

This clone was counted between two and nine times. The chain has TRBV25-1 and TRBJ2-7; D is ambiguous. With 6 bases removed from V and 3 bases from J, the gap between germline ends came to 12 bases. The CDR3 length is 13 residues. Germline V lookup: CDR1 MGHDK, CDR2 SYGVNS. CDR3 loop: CASRSTQHYEQYF. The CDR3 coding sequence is TGTGCCAGCAGGTCTACACAGCACTACGAGCAGTACTTC.

The CDR3 DNA follows: TGTGCCAGCAACCGGGACAACTACAATGAGCAGTTCTTC. This sequence encodes CASNRDNYNEQFF. The rearrangement uses TRBV2 and TRBJ2-1; a possible D gene is TRBD1 (6 bases). CDR1 is SNHLY, CDR2 FYNNEI, per germline. V lost 7 bases and J 3 bases, leaving 10 bases between the germline ends. This CDR3 comprises 13 residues.

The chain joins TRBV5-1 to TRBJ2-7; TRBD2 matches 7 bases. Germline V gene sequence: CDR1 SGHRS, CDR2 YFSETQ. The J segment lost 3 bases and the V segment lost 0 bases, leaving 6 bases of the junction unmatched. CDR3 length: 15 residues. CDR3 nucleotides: TGCGCCAGCAGCTTGGGTACTAGCGATTACTACGAGCAGTACTTC. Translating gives CASSLGTSDYYEQYF.

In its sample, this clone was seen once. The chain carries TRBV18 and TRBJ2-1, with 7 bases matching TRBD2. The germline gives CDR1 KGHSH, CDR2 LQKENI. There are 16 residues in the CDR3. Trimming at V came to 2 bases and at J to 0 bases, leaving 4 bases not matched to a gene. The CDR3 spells CASSPRGGSSYNEQFF. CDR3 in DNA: TGTGCCAGCTCACCAAGGGGCGGGAGCTCCTACAATGAGCAGTTCTTC.

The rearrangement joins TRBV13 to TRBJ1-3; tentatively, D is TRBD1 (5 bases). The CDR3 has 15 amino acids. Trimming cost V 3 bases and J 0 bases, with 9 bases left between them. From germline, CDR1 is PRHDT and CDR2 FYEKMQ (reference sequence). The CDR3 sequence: CASSFDRSSGNTIYF. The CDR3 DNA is TGTGCCAGCAGCTTTGACAGATCCTCTGGAAACACCATATATTTT. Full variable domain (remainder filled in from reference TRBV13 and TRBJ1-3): AAGVIQSPRHLIKEKRETATLKCYPIPRHDTVYWYQQGPGQDPQFLISFYEKMQSDKGSIPDRFSAQQFSDYHSELNMSSLELGDSALYFCASSFDRSSGNTIYFGEGSWLTVV.

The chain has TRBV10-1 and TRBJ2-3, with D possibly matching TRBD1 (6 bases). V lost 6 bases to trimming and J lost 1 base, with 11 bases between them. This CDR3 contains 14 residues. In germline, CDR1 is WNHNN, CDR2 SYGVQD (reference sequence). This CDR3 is CASSQDSGTDTQYF. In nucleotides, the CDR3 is TGCGCCAGCAGCCAGGACAGCGGCACAGATACGCAGTATTTT.

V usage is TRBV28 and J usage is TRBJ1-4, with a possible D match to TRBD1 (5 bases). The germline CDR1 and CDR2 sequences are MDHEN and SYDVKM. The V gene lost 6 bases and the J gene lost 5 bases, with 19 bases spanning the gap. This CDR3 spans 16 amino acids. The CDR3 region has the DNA TGTGCCAGCAGCCCGGAGCGGGGCAGTGGAAATGAAAAACTGTTTTTT. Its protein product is CASSPERGSGNEKLFF.

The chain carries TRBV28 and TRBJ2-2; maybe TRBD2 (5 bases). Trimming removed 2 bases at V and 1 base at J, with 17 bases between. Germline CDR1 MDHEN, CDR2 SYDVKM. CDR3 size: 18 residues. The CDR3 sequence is CASSLLVSVARNTGELFF. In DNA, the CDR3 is TGTGCCAGCAGTTTACTTGTAAGTGTAGCGCGGAACACCGGGGAGCTGTTTTTT.

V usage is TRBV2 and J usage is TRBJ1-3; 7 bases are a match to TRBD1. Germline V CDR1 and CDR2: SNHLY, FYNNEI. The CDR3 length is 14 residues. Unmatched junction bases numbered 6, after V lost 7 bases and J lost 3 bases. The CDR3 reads CASISTGIGNTIYF. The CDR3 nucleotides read TGTGCCAGCATTTCGACAGGGATTGGAAACACCATATATTTT.

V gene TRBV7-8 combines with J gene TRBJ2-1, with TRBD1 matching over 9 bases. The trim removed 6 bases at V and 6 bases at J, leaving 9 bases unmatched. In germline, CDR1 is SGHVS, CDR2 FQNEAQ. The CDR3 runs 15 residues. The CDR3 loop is CASRSTGGLGNEQFF. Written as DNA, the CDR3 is TGTGCCAGCAGATCTACAGGGGGCCTTGGCAATGAGCAGTTCTTC.

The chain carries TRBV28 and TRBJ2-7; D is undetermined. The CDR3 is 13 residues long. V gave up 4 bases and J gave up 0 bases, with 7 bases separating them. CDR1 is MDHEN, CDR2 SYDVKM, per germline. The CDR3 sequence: CASSSQNSYEQYF. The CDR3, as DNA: TGTGCCAGCAGTTCCCAAAACTCCTACGAGCAGTACTTC.